This is a list of T cell receptor beta chains from one sample in a study of control samples from healthy donors and cancer patients. Repertoires were generated with immunoSEQ multiplex PCR, while TCRdb's copy carries only in-frame clones and drops some. Of about 76,000 clones listed, about nine tenths are singletons. The sample taken for sequencing was PBMCs. Every receptor here comes from a woman between 50 and 59 years old with colorectal cancer. The CDR3 runs from the conserved cysteine through the conserved F or W. The order of the fields is J gene, clone size, D gene, V gene, CDR3 protein, CDR3 DNA. D genes are given only for firm matches. The size of a clone is reported for some rows only, either as once, few or many, or as a class for expanded clones.

j_gene: TRBJ1-5; abundance: .; d_gene: TRBD1; v_gene: TRBV6-5; CDR3aa: CASSTGEVQPQHF; CDR3nt: TGTGCCAGCAGCACAGGGGAGGTCCAGCCCCAGCATTTT
j_gene: TRBJ1-3; abundance: once; d_gene: .; v_gene: TRBV28; CDR3aa: CASRLGGAGNTIYF; CDR3nt: TGTGCCAGCAGGCTTGGGGGAGCTGGAAACACCATATATTTT
j_gene: TRBJ2-1; abundance: .; d_gene: TRBD1; v_gene: TRBV7-9; CDR3aa: CASSRQGFSYNEQFF; CDR3nt: TGTGCCAGCAGCCGACAGGGATTCTCCTACAATGAGCAGTTCTTC
j_gene: TRBJ1-6; abundance: .; d_gene: TRBD1; v_gene: TRBV6-5; CDR3aa: CASSIGQGRNSPLHF; CDR3nt: TGTGCCAGCAGCATAGGACAGGGACGTAATTCACCCCTCCACTTT
j_gene: TRBJ2-1; abundance: .; d_gene: .; v_gene: TRBV3-1/TRBV3-2; CDR3aa: CASTPEAVGGLYNEQFF; CDR3nt: TGTGCCAGCACGCCAGAGGCAGTCGGCGGGCTCTACAATGAGCAGTTCTTC
j_gene: TRBJ2-5; abundance: .; d_gene: TRBD1; v_gene: TRBV14; CDR3aa: CASSQDLRGPKTQYF; CDR3nt: TGTGCCAGCAGCCAAGATCTTAGGGGGCCGAAGACCCAGTACTTC
j_gene: TRBJ2-1; abundance: .; d_gene: .; v_gene: TRBV7-2; CDR3aa: CASSLNGGQYNEQFF; CDR3nt: TGTGCCAGCAGCTTAAATGGGGGCCAGTACAATGAGCAGTTCTTC
j_gene: TRBJ1-2; abundance: .; d_gene: TRBD1; v_gene: TRBV2; CDR3aa: CASTLDRAYGYTF; CDR3nt: TGTGCCAGCACTCTGGACAGGGCCTATGGCTACACCTTC
j_gene: TRBJ2-3; abundance: .; d_gene: .; v_gene: TRBV28; CDR3aa: CASTSSAASTDTQYF; CDR3nt: TGTGCCAGCACCTCCTCGGCAGCTAGCACAGATACGCAGTATTTT
j_gene: TRBJ1-5; abundance: once; d_gene: .; v_gene: TRBV19; CDR3aa: CATGSQPQHF; CDR3nt: TGTGCCACAGGTTCTCAGCCCCAGCATTTT
j_gene: TRBJ2-5; abundance: .; d_gene: TRBD2; v_gene: TRBV18; CDR3aa: CASSPPSGGRETQYF; CDR3nt: TGTGCCAGCTCACCACCATCGGGGGGTCGAGAGACCCAGTACTTC
j_gene: TRBJ1-1; abundance: .; d_gene: .; v_gene: TRBV7-3; CDR3aa: CASSLGGGANTEAFF; CDR3nt: TGTGCCAGCAGCTTAGGTGGGGGGGCGAACACTGAAGCTTTCTTT
j_gene: TRBJ1-1; abundance: .; d_gene: .; v_gene: TRBV5-5; CDR3aa: CASSLPGEAFF; CDR3nt: TGTGCCAGCAGCTTGCCAGGGGAAGCTTTCTTT
j_gene: TRBJ1-1; abundance: once; d_gene: .; v_gene: TRBV2; CDR3aa: CASSAKAGNTEAFF; CDR3nt: TGTGCCAGCTCAGCGAAGGCCGGTAACACTGAAGCTTTCTTT
j_gene: TRBJ2-1; abundance: .; d_gene: TRBD2; v_gene: TRBV19; CDR3aa: CASSITPPLAGAYNEQFF; CDR3nt: TGTGCCAGTAGTATTACCCCCCCTCTAGCGGGGGCCTACAATGAGCAGTTCTTC
j_gene: TRBJ2-1; abundance: .; d_gene: .; v_gene: TRBV7-7; CDR3aa: CASSLEVSGAYSYNEQFF; CDR3nt: TGTGCCAGCAGCTTAGAGGTTAGCGGTGCCTACTCCTACAATGAGCAGTTCTTC
j_gene: TRBJ1-5; abundance: .; d_gene: .; v_gene: TRBV6-2/TRBV6-3; CDR3aa: CASSYRVAWSNQPQHF; CDR3nt: TGTGCCAGCAGTTATAGGGTGGCCTGGAGCAATCAGCCCCAGCATTTT
j_gene: TRBJ2-1; abundance: .; d_gene: TRBD1; v_gene: TRBV6-2/TRBV6-3; CDR3aa: CASSPTGQGKDEQFF; CDR3nt: TGTGCCAGCAGTCCCACCGGACAGGGGAAGGATGAGCAGTTCTTC
j_gene: TRBJ1-5; abundance: .; d_gene: TRBD1; v_gene: TRBV28; CDR3aa: CASSTLKGAPGQPQHF; CDR3nt: TGTGCCAGCAGCACTTTGAAGGGGGCGCCAGGGCAGCCCCAGCATTTT
j_gene: TRBJ1-1; abundance: .; d_gene: .; v_gene: TRBV5-5; CDR3aa: CASSFFDWNTEAFF; CDR3nt: TGTGCCAGCAGCTTCTTCGACTGGAACACTGAAGCTTTCTTT
j_gene: TRBJ1-1; abundance: .; d_gene: .; v_gene: TRBV6-5; CDR3aa: CASSYRSGGPTEAFF; CDR3nt: TGTGCCAGCAGTTACCGTTCCGGGGGTCCCACTGAAGCTTTCTTT
j_gene: TRBJ2-3; abundance: .; d_gene: TRBD2; v_gene: TRBV19; CDR3aa: CASSASGLASADTQYF; CDR3nt: TGTGCCAGTAGTGCCTCGGGACTAGCGAGCGCAGATACGCAGTATTTT
j_gene: TRBJ1-1; abundance: many; d_gene: .; v_gene: TRBV27; CDR3aa: CASSLTPGAGIEAFF; CDR3nt: TGTGCCAGCAGTTTAACCCCCGGGGCAGGGATTGAAGCTTTCTTT
j_gene: TRBJ1-6; abundance: .; d_gene: .; v_gene: TRBV28; CDR3aa: CASRDTYNSPLHF; CDR3nt: TGTGCCAGCAGGGACACCTATAATTCACCCCTCCACTTT
j_gene: TRBJ2-2; abundance: .; d_gene: .; v_gene: TRBV19; CDR3aa: CASSYYTGELFF; CDR3nt: TGTGCCAGTAGTTACTACACCGGGGAGCTGTTTTTT
j_gene: TRBJ2-5; abundance: .; d_gene: TRBD1; v_gene: TRBV5-6; CDR3aa: CASNPWTGVTGYQETQYF; CDR3nt: TGTGCCAGCAACCCATGGACAGGGGTAACGGGGTACCAAGAGACCCAGTACTTC
j_gene: TRBJ1-4; abundance: few; d_gene: TRBD1; v_gene: TRBV4-3; CDR3aa: CASSQEPGQGSEKLFF; CDR3nt: TGCGCCAGCAGCCAAGAGCCGGGACAGGGGAGTGAAAAACTGTTTTTT
j_gene: TRBJ1-2; abundance: .; d_gene: .; v_gene: TRBV4-1; CDR3aa: CASSQMAGVANYGYTF; CDR3nt: TGCGCCAGCAGCCAAATGGCGGGGGTGGCTAACTATGGCTACACCTTC
j_gene: TRBJ2-1; abundance: .; d_gene: TRBD2; v_gene: TRBV6-2/TRBV6-3; CDR3aa: CASSYSVWLAGSYNEQFF; CDR3nt: TGTGCCAGCAGTTACTCGGTCTGGTTAGCGGGGTCCTACAATGAGCAGTTCTTC
j_gene: TRBJ1-2; abundance: .; d_gene: .; v_gene: TRBV4-1; CDR3aa: CASSRETRTSWGYTF; CDR3nt: TGCGCCAGCAGCCGAGAGACCAGGACGTCTTGGGGCTACACCTTC
j_gene: TRBJ1-5; abundance: .; d_gene: .; v_gene: TRBV10-2; CDR3aa: CASSENRNQPQHF; CDR3nt: TGCGCCAGCAGTGAGAACCGAAATCAGCCCCAGCATTTT
j_gene: TRBJ2-5; abundance: .; d_gene: .; v_gene: TRBV3-1/TRBV3-2; CDR3aa: CASSQDYGPLRQETQYF; CDR3nt: TGTGCCAGCAGCCAAGATTATGGACCCCTACGGCAAGAGACCCAGTACTTC
j_gene: TRBJ1-2; abundance: .; d_gene: .; v_gene: TRBV3-1/TRBV3-2; CDR3aa: CASSQGLDGEYGYTF; CDR3nt: TGTGCCAGCAGCCAAGGACTGGACGGAGAATATGGCTACACCTTC
j_gene: TRBJ2-5; abundance: .; d_gene: .; v_gene: TRBV3-1/TRBV3-2; CDR3aa: CASSQGGEETQYF; CDR3nt: TGTGCCAGCAGCCAAGGGGGGGAAGAGACCCAGTACTTC
j_gene: TRBJ1-6; abundance: .; d_gene: TRBD1; v_gene: TRBV7-2; CDR3aa: CASSPQTGRPYNSPLHF; CDR3nt: TGTGCCAGCAGCCCCCAGACAGGGAGGCCCTATAATTCACCCCTCCACTTT
j_gene: TRBJ2-5; abundance: .; d_gene: TRBD2; v_gene: TRBV6-6; CDR3aa: CASSYNGGGAAETQYF; CDR3nt: TGTGCCAGCAGTTACAATGGCGGGGGGGCCGCGGAGACCCAGTACTTC
j_gene: TRBJ1-2; abundance: .; d_gene: .; v_gene: TRBV6-5; CDR3aa: CASIHDSLKDYGYTF; CDR3nt: TGTGCCAGCATCCACGACTCCTTAAAGGACTATGGCTACACCTTC
j_gene: TRBJ2-2; abundance: .; d_gene: TRBD2; v_gene: TRBV27; CDR3aa: CASSFGGIGELFF; CDR3nt: TGTGCCAGCAGTTTCGGGGGGATCGGGGAGCTGTTTTTT
j_gene: TRBJ1-6; abundance: .; d_gene: .; v_gene: TRBV12-3/TRBV12-4; CDR3aa: CASRGDSPLHF; CDR3nt: TGTGCCAGCAGGGGAGATTCACCCCTCCACTTT
j_gene: TRBJ1-1; abundance: .; d_gene: .; v_gene: TRBV6-7; CDR3aa: CASEGTGDTEAFF; CDR3nt: TGTGCCAGTGAAGGGACTGGGGACACTGAAGCTTTCTTT
j_gene: TRBJ1-2; abundance: few; d_gene: TRBD1; v_gene: TRBV7-2; CDR3aa: CASSLQTGGGYGYTF; CDR3nt: TGTGCCAGCAGCTTGCAGACAGGGGGCGGCTATGGCTACACCTTC
j_gene: TRBJ2-3; abundance: few; d_gene: .; v_gene: TRBV5-6; CDR3aa: CASSLVRGSDTQYF; CDR3nt: TGTGCCAGCAGCTTAGTACGGGGATCAGATACGCAGTATTTT
j_gene: TRBJ2-2; abundance: .; d_gene: .; v_gene: TRBV19; CDR3aa: CASSTDRWGGELFF; CDR3nt: TGTGCCAGTAGTACCGACAGGTGGGGCGGGGAGCTGTTTTTT
j_gene: TRBJ1-2; abundance: .; d_gene: TRBD1; v_gene: TRBV12-3/TRBV12-4; CDR3aa: CASSFRGTGGYTF; CDR3nt: TGTGCCAGCAGTTTTAGAGGGACAGGGGGCTACACCTTC
j_gene: TRBJ2-6; abundance: .; d_gene: .; v_gene: TRBV27; CDR3aa: CASSDRSSGANVLTF; CDR3nt: TGTGCCAGCAGTGACCGCAGCTCTGGGGCCAACGTCCTGACTTTC
j_gene: TRBJ2-2; abundance: .; d_gene: .; v_gene: TRBV10-3; CDR3aa: CAISASEQGRELFF; CDR3nt: TGTGCCATCAGTGCAAGCGAACAGGGCCGGGAGCTGTTTTTT
j_gene: TRBJ1-3; abundance: .; d_gene: .; v_gene: TRBV6-5; CDR3aa: CASSSEDASSGNTIYF; CDR3nt: TGTGCCAGCAGTTCTGAGGACGCGAGCTCTGGAAACACCATATATTTT
j_gene: TRBJ2-3; abundance: .; d_gene: .; v_gene: TRBV7-2; CDR3aa: CASSLYTDTQYF; CDR3nt: TGTGCCAGCAGCTTATACACAGATACGCAGTATTTT